This TCR beta chain was documented in a study of T-cell memory formation after mild COVID-19 (dated by TCRdb to the early 2020s). Broadly, across the study: TCR sequence clusters from the two donors were largely donor specific. In a couple of donors, T-cell clones that expanded and contracted after mild COVID-19 were followed by sequencing TCRalpha and TCRbeta repertoires longitudinally. The cohort comprised two young, previously healthy adult volunteers, one female and one male.

Remarks on this clonotype: Its target antigen remains unknown. No quality values exist for individual bases; no much larger clone is one base distant.

On the study overall, not on this receptor specifically: Contracting CD4+ clones appeared mostly in the CM and EM memory subsets, whereas CD8+ clones were enriched in EMRA. The second-wave clones that peaked on day 37 were not confirmed to be SARS-CoV-2 specific. The detection of some responding clones in pre-infection memory suggests that pre-existing cross-reactive memory T cells joined the SARS-CoV-2 response. Only a couple of mild cases were covered in the study, and larger cohorts including severe cases with pre-infection samples were considered necessary. Clones that contracted from day 15 to 85 showed balanced CD4/CD8 phenotypes, whereas a second wave of clones that expanded from day 15 to 37 leaned towards CD4+.

V drops 0 bases and J drops 6 bases, leaving 8 bases in between. Inclusive of the bounding cysteine and phenylalanine, the CDR3 is 12 residues long. Only CDR3 DNA is held: 36 bases, read in frame from base 1. CDR1 SQVTM and CDR2 ANQGSEA are derived from the germline V gene. Ficoll-Paque density gradient centrifugation was used to isolate PBMCs. This sample was sequenced with an Illumina NovaSeq 6000. TCRalpha and TCRbeta cDNA libraries were constructed by 5'RACE with constant-segment primers, with sample barcodes and unique molecular identifiers being introduced. Trizol reagent was used to extract RNA from every sample. The libraries were amplified in two PCR steps, and the second step added a second sample barcode and Illumina TruSeq adapters. Libraries were sequenced on an Illumina NovaSeq with 2 x 150 bp paired-end reads. In the paper's pipeline: The reads were demultiplexed and collapsed into UMI-guided consensus sequences using migec v1.2.7. Using mixcr v2.1.11, UMI consensuses were aligned to TRA and TRB V and J templates and then assembled into clonotypes. A clonotype was counted as expanded or contracted only when both edgeR and NoisET called the clonotype significant, with the noise models trained on biological replicates. For edgeR calls, the thresholds were a false discovery rate-adjusted p below 0.01 and a log2 fold-change of 1. As an exploratory analysis of dynamics, PCA with hierarchical clustering was applied to max-normalized trajectories of the 1000 most abundant clonotypes. The CD4 or CD8 phenotype of responding clones was assigned using the separately sequenced CD4+ and CD8+ repertoires. Clones were called with MiXCR by TCRdb after fastp trimmed the public reads at Q25, and only in-frame beta chains were retained. Here each entry gathers all rows of one CDR3 protein and keeps the most common genes and DNA. These V and J calls originate from TCRdb's pipeline instead of the authors' own analysis. The sample table lists 120,000 to 150,000 distinct CDR3 sequences, roughly a fifth of them with a count of one. Jointly, the top ten make up about 2.3% of the sample.

Sequences were obtained from PBMCs or a T cell subset sorted from them (not recorded which). This sequence uses TRBV29-1 and TRBJ1-2; the D gene cannot be resolved reliably. The TCR comes from an adult woman who had mild COVID-19 (a few samples of this study predate the infection). The sample titles of this study are shuffled in the database, so cell type and time point are left out; the donor was told from shared clones. The bases read TGCAGCGTTGAAGAATCGGTCCATGGCTACACCTTC. Translated, it gives CSVEESVHGYTF.